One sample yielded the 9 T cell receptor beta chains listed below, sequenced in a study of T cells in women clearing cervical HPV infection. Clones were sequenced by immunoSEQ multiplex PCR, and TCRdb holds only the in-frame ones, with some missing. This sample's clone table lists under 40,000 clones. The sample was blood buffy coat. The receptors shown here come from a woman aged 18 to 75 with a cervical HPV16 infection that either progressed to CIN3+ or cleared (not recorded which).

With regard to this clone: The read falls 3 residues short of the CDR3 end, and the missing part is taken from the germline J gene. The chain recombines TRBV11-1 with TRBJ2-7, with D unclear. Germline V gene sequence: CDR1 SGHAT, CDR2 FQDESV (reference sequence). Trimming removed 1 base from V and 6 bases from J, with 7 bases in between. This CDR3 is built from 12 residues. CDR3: CASSLGVLEQYF. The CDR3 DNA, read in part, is TGTGCCAGCAGCTTAGGTGTCCTCGAG.

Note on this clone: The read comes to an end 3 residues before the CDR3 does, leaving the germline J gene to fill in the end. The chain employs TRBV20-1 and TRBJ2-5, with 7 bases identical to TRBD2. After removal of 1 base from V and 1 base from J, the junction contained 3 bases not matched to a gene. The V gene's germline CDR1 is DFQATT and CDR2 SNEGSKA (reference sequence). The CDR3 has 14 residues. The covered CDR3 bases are TGCAGTGCTAGAGTTGGCGGGGGCCAAGAGACC. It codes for CSARVGGGQET. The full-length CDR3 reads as CSARVGGGQETQYF.

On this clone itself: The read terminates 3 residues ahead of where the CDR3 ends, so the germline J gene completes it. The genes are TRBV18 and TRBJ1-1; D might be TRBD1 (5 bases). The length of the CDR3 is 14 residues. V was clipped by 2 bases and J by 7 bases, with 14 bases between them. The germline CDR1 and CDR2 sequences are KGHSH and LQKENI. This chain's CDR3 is CASSPRQRKSEAFF. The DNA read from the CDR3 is TGTGCCAGCTCACCAAGACAGCGCAAGAGTGAA.

The CDR3 is CATRTLRGRNTGELFF. The covered CDR3 bases are TGTGCCACCCGAACCCTGCGGGGGCGCAACACCGGGGAG. The rearrangement links TRBV19 to TRBJ2-2; TRBD2 might be the D (7 bases). The read ends 3 residues early relative to the CDR3; the germline J gene fills the gap. The CDR3 consists of 16 residues. V was clipped by 10 bases and J by 2 bases, with 20 bases between them. Germline assignment: CDR1 LNHDA and CDR2 SQIVND (reference sequence).

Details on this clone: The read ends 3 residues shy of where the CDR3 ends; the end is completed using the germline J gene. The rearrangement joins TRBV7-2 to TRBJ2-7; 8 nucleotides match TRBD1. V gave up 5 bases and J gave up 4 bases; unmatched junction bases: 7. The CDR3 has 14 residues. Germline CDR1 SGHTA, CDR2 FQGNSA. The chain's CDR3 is CASSRDRLQYEQYF. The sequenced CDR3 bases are TGTGCCAGCAGCCGGGACAGGCTTCAGTACGAG.

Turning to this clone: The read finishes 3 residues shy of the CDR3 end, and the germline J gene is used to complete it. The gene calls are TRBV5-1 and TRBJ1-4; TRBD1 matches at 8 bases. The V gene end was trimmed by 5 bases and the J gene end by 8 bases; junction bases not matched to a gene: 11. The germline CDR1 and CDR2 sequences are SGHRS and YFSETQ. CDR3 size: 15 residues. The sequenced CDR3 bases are TGCGCCAGCAGGCGAGCAGGGGGCGATGGAGAAAAA. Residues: CASRRAGGDGEK. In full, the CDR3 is CASRRAGGDGEKLFF.

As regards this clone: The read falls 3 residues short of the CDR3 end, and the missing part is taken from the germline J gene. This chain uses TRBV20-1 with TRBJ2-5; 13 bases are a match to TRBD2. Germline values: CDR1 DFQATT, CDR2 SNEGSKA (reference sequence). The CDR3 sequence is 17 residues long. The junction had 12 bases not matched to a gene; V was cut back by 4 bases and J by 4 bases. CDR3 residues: CSATLKGLAGALETQYF. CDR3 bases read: TGCAGTGCTACCTTAAAAGGACTAGCGGGGGCTTTAGAGACC.

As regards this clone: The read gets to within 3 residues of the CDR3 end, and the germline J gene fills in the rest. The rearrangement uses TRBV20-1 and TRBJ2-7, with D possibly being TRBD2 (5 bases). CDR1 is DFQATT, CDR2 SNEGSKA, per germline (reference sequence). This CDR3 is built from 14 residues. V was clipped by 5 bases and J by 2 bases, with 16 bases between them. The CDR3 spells CSAAPLRAAYEQYF. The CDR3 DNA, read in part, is TGCAGTGCTGCCCCCCTGAGAGCGGCCTACGAG.

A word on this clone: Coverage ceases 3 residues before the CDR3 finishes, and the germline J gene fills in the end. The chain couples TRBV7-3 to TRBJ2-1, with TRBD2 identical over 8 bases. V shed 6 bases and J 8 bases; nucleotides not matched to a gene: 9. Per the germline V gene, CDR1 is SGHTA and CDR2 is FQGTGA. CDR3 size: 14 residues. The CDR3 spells CASRGAGGGDEQFF. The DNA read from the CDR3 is TGTGCCAGCAGGGGGGCGGGGGGAGGTGATGAG.